These 21 T cell receptor beta chains originate from one sample sequenced in a study of T cell responses to AZD1222 COVID-19 vaccine. Measured with immunoSEQ multiplex PCR; TCRdb has only the in-frame clones, and not every one. Seen here are some 170,000 clones, approximately 91% observed once, and the top ten hold about 1.5%. The material was peripheral blood, obtained on day 0 of AZD1222 vaccination. The receptors were gathered from an adult in good health.

The CDR3 DNA is TGTGCCAGCAGCCCGGGGCAGACTTCGAACACTGAAGCTTTCTTT. As protein: CASSPGQTSNTEAFF. The gene calls are TRBV7-9 and TRBJ1-1; D may be TRBD1 (5 bases). The CDR3 has 15 residues. V gave up 5 bases and J gave up 1 base, with 14 bases separating them. The V gene's germline CDR1 is SEHNR and CDR2 FQNEAQ (reference sequence).

The V and J genes are TRBV7-8 and TRBJ2-1; unclear D gene. The V gene's germline CDR1 is SGHVS and CDR2 FQNEAQ. V shed 5 bases and J shed 7 bases, with 6 bases lying between them. The CDR3 is made up of 11 amino acids. For the CDR3, the DNA is TGTGCCAGCAGCCTCGGAAATGAGCAGTTCTTC. Its protein product is CASSLGNEQFF.

The CDR3 DNA is TGTGCCAGCAGTTTAGGACCAGGGAGGAATGAAGCTTTCTTT. Protein product: CASSLGPGRNEAFF. The chain is built from TRBV28 and TRBJ1-1; D may be TRBD1 (5 bases). Trimming left V 2 bases short and J 7 bases short, with 14 bases between. The CDR3 is 14 residues long. From germline, CDR1 is MDHEN and CDR2 SYDVKM.

The chain has TRBV27 and TRBJ1-5, with D perhaps matching TRBD1 (6 bases). The CDR3 length is 15 residues. Trimming took 0 bases from V and 7 from J, leaving 13 bases between them. The germline gives CDR1 MNHEY, CDR2 SMNVEV (reference sequence). CDR3 coding DNA: TGTGCCAGCAGTTTATCGGGGGGGCCGGGGCAGCCCCAGCATTTT. This gives the protein CASSLSGGPGQPQHF.

This sequence joins TRBV2 and TRBJ2-3; D is ambiguous. From germline, CDR1 is SNHLY and CDR2 FYNNEI. The CDR3 consists of 12 residues. Trimming removed 6 bases at V and 6 bases at J, with 10 bases between. This CDR3 is CASSRSLDTQYF. DNA for the CDR3: TGTGCCAGCAGCCGATCTCTGGATACGCAGTATTTT.

CDR3 amino acids: CASSSQPTSNYGYTF. The CDR3, as DNA: TGTGCCAGCAGTTCCCAGCCTACCTCTAACTATGGCTACACCTTC. This sequence joins TRBV27 and TRBJ1-2; D gene uncertain. Germline V gene data show CDR1 as MNHEY and CDR2 as SMNVEV (reference sequence). Trimming cost V 4 bases and J 0 bases, with 12 bases left between them. This CDR3 is 15 amino acids long.

J is TRBJ1-2 and V is TRBV7-2; weak D call: TRBD1 (5 bases). CDR1 is SGHTA, CDR2 FQGNSA, per germline. The CDR3 spans 11 residues. V was shortened by 7 bases and J by 8 bases, with 11 bases between the two germline ends. In DNA form, the CDR3 reads TGTGCCAGCAAACAGGTCCGGGGCTACACCTTC. Translated, it gives CASKQVRGYTF.

The chain recombines TRBV2 with TRBJ1-4, with D maybe TRBD1 (5 bases). The CDR3 length is 13 residues. From germline, CDR1 is SNHLY and CDR2 FYNNEI. V was trimmed by 7 bases and J by 8 bases, leaving 14 bases between them. CDR3 amino acids: CASTRDLKEKLFF. CDR3 sequence (DNA): TGTGCCAGCACCCGGGACTTGAAGGAAAAACTGTTTTTT.

A single count supports this clone. CDR3 region: CASSQDRYGGYTF. Here the CDR3 DNA reads TGTGCCAGCAGCCAAGATCGGTATGGAGGCTACACCTTC. V and J are TRBV3-1 (or the pseudogene TRBV3-2) and TRBJ1-2; D is ambiguous. V was pared by 0 bases and J by 8 bases, with 10 bases between. CDR1 LGHDT and CDR2 YNNKEL come from the germline V gene (reference sequence). The CDR3 consists of 13 residues.

The gene calls are TRBV7-8 and TRBJ2-2; D gene ambiguous. Trimming left V 1 base short and J 6 bases short, with 3 bases between. This CDR3 spans 12 amino acids. Germline-derived CDR1 and CDR2 are SGHVS and FQNEAQ. CDR3 in DNA: TGTGCCAGCAGCTTAGGGGCCGGGGAGCTGTTTTTT. This translates into CASSLGAGELFF.

This sequence joins TRBV19 and TRBJ1-2; no reliable D call. CDR3 length: 14 amino acids. Trimming removed 9 bases at V and 0 bases at J, with 14 bases between. From germline, CDR1 is LNHDA and CDR2 SQIVND (reference sequence). The CDR3 region is CASQSAGANYGYTF. The DNA for the CDR3 is TGTGCCAGCCAATCCGCCGGAGCTAACTATGGCTACACCTTC.

The chain has TRBV28 and TRBJ1-6; D is undetermined. The CDR3 loop spans 14 amino acids. V lost 2 bases and J 7 bases, leaving 9 bases between the germline ends. CDR1 and CDR2 (germline): MDHEN, SYDVKM. CDR3 sequence (DNA): TGTGCCAGCAGTTTAACCCCCCCGAATTCACCCCTCCACTTT. Amino acids: CASSLTPPNSPLHF.

This clone came up once. The J gene is TRBJ2-1, the V gene TRBV29-1; TRBD1 might be the D (6 bases). The germline V and J ends were trimmed by 2 bases and 5 bases, with 7 bases remaining between them. Germline V gene data show CDR1 as SQVTM and CDR2 as ANQGSEA. The CDR3 totals 12 residues. CDR3 sequence: CSVENRDNEQFF. The CDR3 nucleotides are TGCAGCGTTGAAAACAGGGACAATGAGCAGTTCTTC.

The chain carries TRBV6-5 and TRBJ2-7, with 9 bases lining up with TRBD1. Germline assignment: CDR1 MNHEY and CDR2 SVGAGI. V dropped 10 bases and J dropped 3; count of bases not matched to a gene: 13. The CDR3 is 15 residues long. CDR3 sequence (DNA): TGTGCCACCCTCCCGGGACAGGGACCCTTCTACGAGCAGTACTTC. Translating gives CATLPGQGPFYEQYF.

This clone has a single count. The V and J genes are TRBV11-2 and TRBJ2-5; weak D call: TRBD2 (5 bases). The germline CDR1 and CDR2 sequences are SGHAT and FQNNGV. Trimming removed 2 bases from V and 3 bases from J, with 13 bases in between. CDR3 length: 15 amino acids. CDR3 residues: CASSLILSGKETQYF. CDR3 sequence (DNA): TGTGCCAGCAGCTTAATCTTGAGCGGCAAAGAGACCCAGTACTTC.

The V call is TRBV11-2, the J call TRBJ1-2; no definite D call. CDR1 SGHAT and CDR2 FQNNGV come from the germline V gene. Trimming cost V 5 bases and J 8 bases, with 15 bases left between them. This CDR3 is built from 13 residues. The CDR3 region is CASSPASGFGYTF. The CDR3 DNA follows: TGTGCCAGCAGCCCCGCCTCGGGCTTCGGCTACACCTTC.

This clone occurred once. The chain employs TRBV5-1 and TRBJ2-1; D remains ambiguous. The CDR3 length is 14 residues. Germline CDR1 reads SGHRS; CDR2 reads YFSETQ. Trimming removed 0 bases from V and 3 bases from J, with 7 bases in between. The CDR3 protein is CASSLARSYNEQFF. CDR3 sequence (DNA): TGCGCCAGCAGCTTGGCTAGGAGCTACAATGAGCAGTTCTTC.

This CDR3 reads CASSARTAGNTIYF. CDR3 bases: TGTGCCAGCAGCGCTCGGACAGCCGGAAACACCATATATTTT. This chain uses TRBV9 with TRBJ1-3, with a weak D call TRBD1 (6 bases). CDR3 length equals 14 residues. Per germline, CDR1 SGDLS and CDR2 YYNGEE. Trimming removed 3 bases from V and 4 bases from J, with 11 bases in between.

This sequence joins TRBV7-2 and TRBJ2-2; D call uncertain. This CDR3 spans 13 amino acids. Germline-derived CDR1 and CDR2 are SGHTA and FQGNSA. Trimming took 6 bases from V and 0 from J, leaving 5 bases between them. CDR3 amino acids: CASSSPNTGELFF. The CDR3 DNA reads TGTGCCAGCAGTTCTCCGAACACCGGGGAGCTGTTTTTT. Full variable domain (remainder filled in from reference TRBV7-2 and TRBJ2-2): GAGVSQSPSNKVTEKGKDVELRCDPISGHTALYWYRQSLGQGLEFLIYFQGNSAPDKSGLPSDRFSAERTGGSVSTLTIQRTQQEDSAVYLCASSSPNTGELFFGEGSRLTVL.

This clone was seen a single time. This chain joins TRBV28 and TRBJ1-6, with D hard to call. Trimming took off 4 bases at V and 5 bases at J, with 9 bases between the two ends. The CDR3 runs to 14 residues. From germline, CDR1 is MDHEN and CDR2 SYDVKM. The CDR3 DNA reads as TGTGCCAGCAGTTCGCAGTACGATAATTCACCCCTCCACTTT. This codes for CASSSQYDNSPLHF.

This chain uses TRBV6-6 with TRBJ1-5, with TRBD1 matching 8 bases. Germline values: CDR1 MNHNY, CDR2 SVGAGI (reference sequence). J was trimmed by 6 bases and V by 6 bases; bases with no gene match: 7. The CDR3 runs to 14 residues. The CDR3 bases are TGTGCCAGCAGCCCCAGGGGGCGCCGTCAGCCCCAGCATTTT. Its protein product is CASSPRGRRQPQHF.